This entry describes one T cell receptor beta chain. The antigen remains undetermined. Germline V gene sequence: CDR1 SNHLY, CDR2 FYNNEI. Deletions cut 4 bases from V and 6 bases from J, with 9 bases between. The CDR3 is 13 residues long. The data were produced by immunoSEQ multiplex PCR, yet TCRdb's version contains in-frame clones alone and is incomplete. The sample records 49,000 or so clones, around 90% being singletons. This specimen belongs to a study of OX40 agonist ivuxolimab in advanced cancers. Across the study: Hepatocellular carcinoma, melanoma, renal cell or head and neck cancer occurred in dose-escalation patients. People who had prior anti-PD-1, anti-PD-L1 or anti-CTLA-4 therapy could take part, and roughly 44% had some.

Notes on the study in general: What antigens the expanded peripheral T cells recognized was never established.

This receptor was taken from an adult with an advanced solid tumor such as melanoma, head and neck, liver or kidney cancer. This chain connects TRBV2 to TRBJ1-4; D gene unclear. Sequenced here: CD4+ or CD8+ T cells sorted from blood, sampled in a trial of the OX40 agonist ivuxolimab. This CDR3 reads CASSGGRHEKLFF. The CDR3 DNA follows: TGTGCCAGCAGTGGGGGTCGGCATGAAAAACTGTTTTTT.